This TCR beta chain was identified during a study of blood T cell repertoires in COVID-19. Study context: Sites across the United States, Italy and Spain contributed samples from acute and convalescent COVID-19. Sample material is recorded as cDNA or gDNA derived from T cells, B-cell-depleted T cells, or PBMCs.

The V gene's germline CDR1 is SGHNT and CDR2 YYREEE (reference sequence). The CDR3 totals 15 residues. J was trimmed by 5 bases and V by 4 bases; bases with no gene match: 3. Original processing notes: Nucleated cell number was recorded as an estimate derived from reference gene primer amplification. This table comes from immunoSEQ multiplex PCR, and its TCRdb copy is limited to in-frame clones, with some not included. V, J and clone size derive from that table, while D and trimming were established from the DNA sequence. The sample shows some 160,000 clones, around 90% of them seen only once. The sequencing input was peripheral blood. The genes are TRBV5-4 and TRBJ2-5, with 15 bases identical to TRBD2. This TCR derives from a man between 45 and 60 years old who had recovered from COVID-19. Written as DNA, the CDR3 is TGTGCCAGCAGCCCGGGACTAGCGGGGGGCGAGACCCAGTACTTC. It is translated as CASSPGLAGGETQYF.